Detailed here is one T cell receptor (beta chain). One end of the junction does not line up with germline, which may come from a read error. TCRB libraries came from RNA via three nested multiplex PCR rounds. TCRdb re-derived calls from the multiplex PCR reads in MiXCR, one entry per CDR3 protein. The table includes fewer than 11,000 distinct CDR3 sequences, around 64% detected once. This entry is derived from a study of tumor-infiltrating lymphocytes in glioblastoma multiforme. Germline V gives CDR1 SGHNT, CDR2 YENEEA. The CDR3 is made up of 13 amino acids. The sequencing input was brain tumor tissue. The clonotype was recovered from a male donor with glioblastoma. V and J are TRBV11-3 and TRBJ2-1; the D gene is possibly TRBD2 (7 bases). The CDR3 DNA sequence: TGTGCCAGCAGTTCTAGGGGGGAGGGTAAGCAATTCTTC. Its protein product is CASSSRGEGKQFF. Full variable domain (rest looked up from reference TRBV11-3 and TRBJ2-1): EAGVVQSPRYKIIEKKQPVAFWCNPISGHNTLYWYLQNLGQGPELLIRYENEEAVDDSQLPKDRFSAERLKGVDSTLKIQPAELGDSAVYLCASSSRGEGKQFFGPGTRLTVL.